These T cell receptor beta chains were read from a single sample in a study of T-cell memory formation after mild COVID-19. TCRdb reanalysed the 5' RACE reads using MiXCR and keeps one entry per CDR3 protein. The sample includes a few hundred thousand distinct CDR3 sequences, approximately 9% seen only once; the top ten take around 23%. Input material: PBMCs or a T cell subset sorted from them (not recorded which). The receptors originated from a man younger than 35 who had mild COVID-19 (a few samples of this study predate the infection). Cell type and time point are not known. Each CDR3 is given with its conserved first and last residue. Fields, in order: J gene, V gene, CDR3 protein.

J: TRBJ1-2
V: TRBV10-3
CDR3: CAIRLTGTNYGYTF

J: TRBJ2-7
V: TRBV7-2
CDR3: CASSADRGSEQYF

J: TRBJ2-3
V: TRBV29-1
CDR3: CSVEAATSWSTDTQYF

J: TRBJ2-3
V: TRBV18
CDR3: CASSPTVASGASTDTQYF

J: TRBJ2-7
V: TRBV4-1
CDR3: CASSQAPRPDYEQYF

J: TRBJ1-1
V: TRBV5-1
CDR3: CASSPLTGTGTPEAFF

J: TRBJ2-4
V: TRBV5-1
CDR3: CASSLGQNLAKNIQYF

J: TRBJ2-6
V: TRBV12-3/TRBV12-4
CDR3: CASSFEGSGANVLTF

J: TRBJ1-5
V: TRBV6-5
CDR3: CASSTLPGKQPQHF

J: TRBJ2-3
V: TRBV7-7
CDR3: CASSPTGDTQYF